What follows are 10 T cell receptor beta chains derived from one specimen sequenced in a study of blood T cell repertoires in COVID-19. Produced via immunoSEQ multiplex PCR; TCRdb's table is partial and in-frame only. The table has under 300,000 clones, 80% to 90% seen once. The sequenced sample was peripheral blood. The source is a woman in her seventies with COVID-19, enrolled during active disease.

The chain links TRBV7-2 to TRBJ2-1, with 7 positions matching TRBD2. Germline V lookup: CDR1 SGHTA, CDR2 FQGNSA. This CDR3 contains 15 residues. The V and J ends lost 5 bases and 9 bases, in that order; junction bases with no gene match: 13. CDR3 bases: TGTGCCAGCAGCCCTCAGCGGGGTGGCTGGGGTGAGCAGTTCTTC. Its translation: CASSPQRGGWGEQFF.

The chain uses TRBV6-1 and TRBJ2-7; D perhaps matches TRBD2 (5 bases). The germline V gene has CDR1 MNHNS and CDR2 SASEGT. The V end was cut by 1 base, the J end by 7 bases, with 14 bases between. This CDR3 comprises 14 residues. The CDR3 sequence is CASSEGGSALEQYF. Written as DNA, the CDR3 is TGTGCCAGCAGTGAAGGAGGGAGTGCTTTAGAGCAGTACTTC.

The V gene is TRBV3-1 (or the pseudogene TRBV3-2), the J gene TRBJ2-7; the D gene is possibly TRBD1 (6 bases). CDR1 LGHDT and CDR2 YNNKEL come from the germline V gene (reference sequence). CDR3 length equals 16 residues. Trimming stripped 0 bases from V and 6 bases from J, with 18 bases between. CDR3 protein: CASSQDRPRGEGEQYF. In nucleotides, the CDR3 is TGTGCCAGCAGCCAAGATCGACCCAGGGGAGAGGGCGAGCAGTACTTC.

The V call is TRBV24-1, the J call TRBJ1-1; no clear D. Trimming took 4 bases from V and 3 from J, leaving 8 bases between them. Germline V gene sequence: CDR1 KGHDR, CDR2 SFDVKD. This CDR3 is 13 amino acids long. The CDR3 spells CATSDLWYTEAFF. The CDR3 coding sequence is TGTGCCACCAGTGACCTATGGTACACTGAAGCTTTCTTT.

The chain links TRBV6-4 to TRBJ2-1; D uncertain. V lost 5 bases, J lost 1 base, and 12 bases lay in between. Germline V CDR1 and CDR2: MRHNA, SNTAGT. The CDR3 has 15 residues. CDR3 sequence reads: CASSNTRGSYNEQFF. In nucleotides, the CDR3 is TGTGCCAGCAGTAATACTCGCGGTTCCTACAATGAGCAGTTCTTC.

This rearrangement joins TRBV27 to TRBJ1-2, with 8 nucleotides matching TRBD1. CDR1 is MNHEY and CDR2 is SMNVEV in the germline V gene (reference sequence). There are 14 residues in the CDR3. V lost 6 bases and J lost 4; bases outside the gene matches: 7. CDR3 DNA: TGTGCCAGCAGGGACCAGGGGGCTGCCTATGGCTACACCTTC. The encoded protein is CASRDQGAAYGYTF.

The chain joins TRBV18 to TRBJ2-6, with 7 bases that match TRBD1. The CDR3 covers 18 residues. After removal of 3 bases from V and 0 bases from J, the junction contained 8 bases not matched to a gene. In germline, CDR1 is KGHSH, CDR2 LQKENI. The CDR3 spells CASSPISAGGSGANVLTF. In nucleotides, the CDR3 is TGTGCCAGCTCACCGATTTCCGCAGGGGGCTCTGGGGCCAACGTCCTGACTTTC. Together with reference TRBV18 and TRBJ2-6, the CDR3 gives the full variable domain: NAGVMQNPRHLVRRRGQEARLRCSPMKGHSHVYWYRQLPEEGLKFMVYLQKENIIDESGMPKERFSAEFPKEGPSILRIQQVVRGDSAAYFCASSPISAGGSGANVLTFGAGSRLTVL.

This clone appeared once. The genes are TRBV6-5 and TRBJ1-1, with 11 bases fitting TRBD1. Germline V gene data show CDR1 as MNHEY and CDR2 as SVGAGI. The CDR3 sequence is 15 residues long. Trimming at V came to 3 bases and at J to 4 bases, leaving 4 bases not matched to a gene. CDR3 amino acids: CASSYRTGGGTEAFF. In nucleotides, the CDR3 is TGTGCCAGCAGTTATAGGACAGGGGGCGGCACTGAAGCTTTCTTT.

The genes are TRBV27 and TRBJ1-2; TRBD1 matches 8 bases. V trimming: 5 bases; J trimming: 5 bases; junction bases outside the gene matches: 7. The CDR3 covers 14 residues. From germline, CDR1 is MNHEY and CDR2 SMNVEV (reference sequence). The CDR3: CASSPGGTGYGYTF. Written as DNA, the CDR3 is TGTGCCAGCAGTCCCGGGGGGACAGGATATGGCTACACCTTC.

The CDR3 sequence is CASTPDRSNYGYTF. As DNA, the CDR3 is TGTGCCAGCACCCCGGACAGGAGTAACTATGGCTACACCTTC. The chain links TRBV6-4 to TRBJ1-2; TRBD1 matches 7 bases. Trimming took 7 bases from V and 1 from J; bases not matched to a gene: 6. This CDR3 is built from 14 residues. Germline V gives CDR1 MRHNA, CDR2 SNTAGT.